This T cell receptor beta chain is drawn from a study of CD8 T cells in Susac syndrome. About the research overall: When blood was drawn, patients with Susac syndrome were on intravenous immunoglobulin alone, on corticosteroids, or therapy-naive.

V was cut by 2 bases and J by 1 base, with 8 bases left in between. This CDR3 is 13 amino acids long. In germline, CDR1 is GTSNPN, CDR2 SVGIG (reference sequence). Isolation of CD8+ and CD4+ T cells was performed negatively, whereas enrichment of TEMRA cells was done by FACS. Reverse transcription of about 0.5 to 1 ug RNA was carried out with random hexamers. The method of amplification for TCR beta CDR3 was immunoSEQ multiplex PCR, covering 54 Vbeta and 13 Jbeta. MiXCR, applied by TCRdb to the immunoSEQ multiplex PCR reads, yields one record per CDR3 protein. The sample has some 250,000 distinct CDR3 sequences; 96% are singletons.

Sequences were obtained from CD4+ T cells from PBMCs. This chain uses TRBV30 with TRBJ2-5, with D possibly TRBD1 on 6 matching bases. This TCR was sampled from a human donor with Susac syndrome. CDR3 nucleotide sequence: TGTGCCTGGAGTATAGGGGGCCAAGAGACCCAGTACTTC. Protein: CAWSIGGQETQYF.